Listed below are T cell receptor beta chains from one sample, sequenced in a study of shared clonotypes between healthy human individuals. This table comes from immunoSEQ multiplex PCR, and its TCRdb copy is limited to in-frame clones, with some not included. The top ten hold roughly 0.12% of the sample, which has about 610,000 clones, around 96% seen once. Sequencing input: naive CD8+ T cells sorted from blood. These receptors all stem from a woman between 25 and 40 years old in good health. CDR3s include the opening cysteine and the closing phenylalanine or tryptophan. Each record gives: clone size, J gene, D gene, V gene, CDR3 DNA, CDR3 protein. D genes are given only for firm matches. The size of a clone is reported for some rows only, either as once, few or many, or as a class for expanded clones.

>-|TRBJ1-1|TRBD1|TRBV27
TGTGCCAGCAGATACATCGGGACAGGGATTACTGAAGCTTTCTTT
CASRYIGTGITEAFF
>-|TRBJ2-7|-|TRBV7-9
TGTGCCAGCAGCTTAGGGACGGAGGCTTCCCAGCAGTACTTC
CASSLGTEASQQYF
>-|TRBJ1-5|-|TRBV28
TGTGCCAGCAGTCTCACGGGTAGGAGCAATCAGCCCCAGCATTTT
CASSLTGRSNQPQHF
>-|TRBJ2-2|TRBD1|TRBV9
TGTGCCAGCAGCATCAATTCGGGACAGGACACCGGGGAGCTGTTTTTT
CASSINSGQDTGELFF
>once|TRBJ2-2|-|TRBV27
TGTGCCAGCAGTTTCACTGAGGGGCCCGGGGAGCTGTTTTTT
CASSFTEGPGELFF
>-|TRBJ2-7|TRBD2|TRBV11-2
TGTGCCAGCAGCTTTTCTCAGCTAGCGGGAGCCTACGAGCAGTACTTC
CASSFSQLAGAYEQYF
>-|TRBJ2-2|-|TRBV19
TGTGCCAGTAGTCCAACACTCGGGGAGCTGTTTTTT
CASSPTLGELFF
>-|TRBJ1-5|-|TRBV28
TGTGCCAGCAGTTCCGAGATAAGTGGGCATCAGCCCCAGCATTTT
CASSSEISGHQPQHF
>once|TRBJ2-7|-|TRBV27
TGTGCCAGCAGTTCAAGATTGCACGAGCAGTACTTC
CASSSRLHEQYF
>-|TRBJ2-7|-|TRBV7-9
TGTGCCAGCACCGGGGGAGGATCCTGGGAGCAGTACTTC
CASTGGGSWEQYF
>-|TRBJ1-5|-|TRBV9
TGTGCCAGCAGCGCCGAGGGCAGGGCGGGTCAGCCCCAGCATTTT
CASSAEGRAGQPQHF
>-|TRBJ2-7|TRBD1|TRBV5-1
TGCGCCAGCAGCTTGGTTCCGTCCGGACAGGGGAAATCCTACGAGCAGTACTTC
CASSLVPSGQGKSYEQYF
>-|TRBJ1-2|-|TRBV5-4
TGTGCCAGCAGCTTCGACGGGGGCAGACTAAATGGCTACACCTTC
CASSFDGGRLNGYTF
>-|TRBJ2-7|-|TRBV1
TGCACCAGCACACCCCCCTTGTCCCACGGGGACTCCTACGAGCAGTACTTC
CTSTPPLSHGDSYEQYF
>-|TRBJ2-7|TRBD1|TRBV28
TGTGCCAGCCGCAGAGAACAGGGGAGTTTCACCTACGAGCAGTACTTC
CASRREQGSFTYEQYF
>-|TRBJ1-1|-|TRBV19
TGTGCCAGTAGCCTGGGAGAGAACACTGAAGCTTTCTTT
CASSLGENTEAFF
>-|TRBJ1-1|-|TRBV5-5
TGTGCCAGCATAAAACAGGGTTTTGAAGCTTTCTTT
CASIKQGFEAFF
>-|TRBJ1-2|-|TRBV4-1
TGCGCCAGCAGCCAAGCCGGGACACCCTATGGCTACACCTTC
CASSQAGTPYGYTF
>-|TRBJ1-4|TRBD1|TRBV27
TGTGCCAGCACCCCGACAGGGGCTAATGAAAAACTGTTTTTT
CASTPTGANEKLFF
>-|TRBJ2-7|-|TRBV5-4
TGTGCCAGCAGCTTGTCAGGGACCAGCTCCTACGAGCAGTACTTC
CASSLSGTSSYEQYF
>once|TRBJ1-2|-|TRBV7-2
TGTGCCAGCAGCGCCCAGAATGCGGATGCCTATGGCTACACCTTC
CASSAQNADAYGYTF
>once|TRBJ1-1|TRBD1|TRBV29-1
TGCAGCGTTGTAAACAGGGGGGGAACTGAAGCTTTCTTT
CSVVNRGGTEAFF
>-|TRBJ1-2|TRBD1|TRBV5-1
TGCGCCAGCAGCCCCGGGACAGGGCCCGACTATGGCTACACCTTC
CASSPGTGPDYGYTF
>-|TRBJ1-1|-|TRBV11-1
TGTGCCAGCAGCTTAGTCGGGGTAATCACTGAAGCTTTCTTT
CASSLVGVITEAFF
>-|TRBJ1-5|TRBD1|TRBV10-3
TGTGCCATCAGTGAGCCCAGGGCCGGGGGACAGCAACATAGCAATCAGCCCCAGCATTTT
CAISEPRAGGQQHSNQPQHF
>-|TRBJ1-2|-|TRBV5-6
TGTGCCAGCAGCTTGGAACTGGGGCAGGGCTATGGCTACACCTTC
CASSLELGQGYGYTF
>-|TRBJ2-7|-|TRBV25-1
TGTGCCAGCAGCGAGAGTAACTCCTACGAGCAGTACTTC
CASSESNSYEQYF
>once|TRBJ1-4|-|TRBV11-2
TGTGCCAGCAGCTTAATTGGGCCGGACGAACTGTTTTTT
CASSLIGPDELFF
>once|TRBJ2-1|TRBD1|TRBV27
TGTGCCAGCAGTCTCGGACAGGGGGCTATCAATGAGCAGTTCTTC
CASSLGQGAINEQFF
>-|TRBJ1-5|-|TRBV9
TGTGCCAGCAGCGTAGAACCTCCGGGCGTCCCCTCTTATAGCAATCAGCCCCAGCATTTT
CASSVEPPGVPSYSNQPQHF
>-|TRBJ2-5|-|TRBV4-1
TGCGCCAGCAGCCAAGATTTCGGGTCTGAGGAAGAGACCCAGTACTTC
CASSQDFGSEEETQYF
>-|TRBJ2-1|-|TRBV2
TGTGCCAGCAGGGACCCCTACAATGAGCAGTTCTTC
CASRDPYNEQFF
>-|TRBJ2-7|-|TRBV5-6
TGTGCCAGCAGCTTAAGCTCCTACGAGCAGTACTTC
CASSLSSYEQYF
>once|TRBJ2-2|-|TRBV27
TGTGCCAGCAGTGTCTCGGCAGGTTCGGGTTTTTGGGAGCTGTTTTTT
CASSVSAGSGFWELFF
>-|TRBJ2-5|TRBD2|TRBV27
TGTGCCAGCGGAGAGACTAGCGCGCAAGAGACCCAGTACTTC
CASGETSAQETQYF
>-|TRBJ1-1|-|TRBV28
TGTGCCAGCAGTCCAAGTAGTACTGAAGCTTTCTTT
CASSPSSTEAFF
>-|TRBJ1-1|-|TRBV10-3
TGTGCCATCAGTTGGGACGGTCTGGACACTGAAGCTTTCTTT
CAISWDGLDTEAFF
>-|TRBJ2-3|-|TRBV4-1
TGCGCCAGCAGCCCCCAAACTGGCGTAGATACGCAGTATTTT
CASSPQTGVDTQYF
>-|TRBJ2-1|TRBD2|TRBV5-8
TGTGCCAGCAGCCCGGGGGGTATAGGCAATGAGCAGTTCTTC
CASSPGGIGNEQFF
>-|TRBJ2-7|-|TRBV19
TGTGCCAGTAGTACGAGGGGACGCGAGCTCGAGCAGTACTTC
CASSTRGRELEQYF
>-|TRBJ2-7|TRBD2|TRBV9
TGTGCCAGCAGCCATGGGAGGGACCCCTACGAGCAGTACTTC
CASSHGRDPYEQYF
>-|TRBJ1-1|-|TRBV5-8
TGTGCCAGCAGCTCGGACGACACTGAAGCTTTCTTT
CASSSDDTEAFF
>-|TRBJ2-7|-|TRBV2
TGTGCCAGCAGTAAGTTCAATGCGGGGTCTAACGAGCAGTACTTC
CASSKFNAGSNEQYF
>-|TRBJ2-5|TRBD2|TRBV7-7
TGTGCCAGCAGCTTCGGAATCGTGACTAGCGAAGGAGAGTGGGGAGAGACCCAGTACTTC
CASSFGIVTSEGEWGETQYF